This TCR beta chain appears in the sequencing data of a study of CD8+ T cells in alopecia areata. This CDR3 spans 13 amino acids. Trimming took 7 bases from V and 3 from J, leaving 12 bases between them. Per the germline V gene, CDR1 is SQVTM and CDR2 is ANQGSEA. Sequencing used cDNA as its template, made by extracting RNA and reverse transcribing it. The repertoire was sequenced with immunoSEQ multiplex PCR; TCRdb's copy has only in-frame clones and lacks some. Of about 110,000 clones detected, approximately 63% appear once; the ten largest clones hold less than 25%. This clone was picked up a small number of times. Its antigen is undetermined. Study-wide results and caveats: Alphabeta T cells residing in normal skin are also sequenced in scalp samples.

The source of this sequence is a human donor in good health. The sequencing input was CD8+ T cells sorted from blood. The chain has TRBV29-1 and TRBJ2-2; D is possibly TRBD1 (7 bases). This chain's CDR3 is CSAVRGDTGELFF. The CDR3 nucleotides read TGCAGCGCAGTCAGGGGGGACACCGGGGAGCTGTTTTTT.